These T cell receptor beta chains were read from a single sample in a study of blood T cell repertoires in COVID-19. Generated by immunoSEQ multiplex PCR, the TCRdb table keeps only in-frame clones and is missing some. The sample consists of a few hundred thousand clones, over 70% of them appearing once. The sample consisted of PBMCs or T cells enriched from blood (not recorded which). These receptors were taken from a man in his thirties or forties who had recovered from COVID-19. The CDR3 runs from the conserved cysteine through the conserved F or W. Each record gives: J gene, CDR3 length, clone size, V gene, D gene, CDR3 DNA, CDR3 protein. The D gene is left open where the match is weak. The size field is filled for only some rows; it gives once, few, many or a size class.

TRBJ1-1 14 . TRBV30 TRBD1 TGTGCCTGGACCCCGACAGGGGTTGGGACTGAAGCTTTCTTT CAWTPTGVGTEAFF
TRBJ1-5 16 . TRBV4-2 TRBD1 TGTGCCAGCAGCCAAGCCGGGACAGGGGGCCCTCAGCCCCAGCATTTT CASSQAGTGGPQPQHF
TRBJ2-7 15 . TRBV11-2 TRBD1 TGTGCCAGCAGCTTAGGGCCAGACAGGGCCTACGAGCAGTACTTC CASSLGPDRAYEQYF
TRBJ2-2 16 . TRBV14 . TGTGCCAGCAGCCAAGTACGGGGCGCGGGGACCGGGGAGCTGTTTTTT CASSQVRGAGTGELFF
TRBJ1-1 16 . TRBV4-1 . TGCGCCAGCAGCCAAGCGGGGGGTATCTTAGTCACTGAAGCTTTCTTT CASSQAGGILVTEAFF
TRBJ1-4 14 . TRBV19 TRBD1 TGTGCCAGTAGTATGAACAGGGGGGGCGAAAAACTGTTTTTT CASSMNRGGEKLFF
TRBJ2-7 16 . TRBV29-1 TRBD1 TGCAGCGTTGAGACCGTCATCACAGGGGTTAACTACGAGCAGTACTTC CSVETVITGVNYEQYF
TRBJ2-7 14 . TRBV5-1 . TGCGCCAGCAGCTTGGGGCTTAAGTCCTACGAGCAGTACTTC CASSLGLKSYEQYF
TRBJ2-7 13 . TRBV6-5 TRBD1 TGTGCCAGCAGTTACAGGGGGCTCTACGAGCAGTACTTC CASSYRGLYEQYF
TRBJ1-5 19 . TRBV30 TRBD1 TGTGCCTGGAGGGCCGGGACAGGGTTGCCTTCGGGGAGCAATCAGCCCCAGCATTTT CAWRAGTGLPSGSNQPQHF
TRBJ1-5 16 once TRBV15 TRBD1 TGTGCCACCAGCACTACAGGGGGACTTGGCAATCAGCCCCAGCATTTT CATSTTGGLGNQPQHF
TRBJ2-7 14 . TRBV21-1 . TGTGCCAGCAGCAAAGCCGGTGCCCGTTACGAGCAGTACTTC CASSKAGARYEQYF
TRBJ2-7 13 . TRBV28 . TGTGCCAGCAGTCCTGTCGGGGGTTACGAGCAGTACTTC CASSPVGGYEQYF
TRBJ1-1 18 . TRBV11-2 . TGTGCCAGCAGCTTAGGCTTGGTAGCGGACATTGGGTACACTGAAGCTTTCTTT CASSLGLVADIGYTEAFF
TRBJ2-7 14 . TRBV5-8 . TGTGCCAGCAGCCTGGATTTAGCGGTTTACGAGCAGTACTTC CASSLDLAVYEQYF
TRBJ2-7 13 . TRBV6-5 . TGTGCCAGCAGCCAGGGGCCCTACTACGAGCAGTACTTC CASSQGPYYEQYF
TRBJ1-5 15 . TRBV3-1/TRBV3-2 . TGTGCCAGCAGCCGCCAGGGTGTGGAGAGTCAGCCCCAGCATTTT CASSRQGVESQPQHF
TRBJ2-3 14 once TRBV19 . TGTGCCAGTAGACAGAGCCCTAGCACAGATACGCAGTATTTT CASRQSPSTDTQYF
TRBJ1-4 16 . TRBV3-1/TRBV3-2 TRBD1 TGTGCCAGCAGCTCCCGGGACAGGGGCCGTAATGAAAAACTGTTTTTT CASSSRDRGRNEKLFF
TRBJ2-7 14 . TRBV11-2 . TGTGCCAGCAGCCGGCGGAGTAAAGACTACGAGCAGTACTTC CASSRRSKDYEQYF
TRBJ1-1 16 . TRBV6-1 . TGTGCCAGCAGTGATAAGGGGGAGGGGATGTGGACTGAAGCTTTCTTT CASSDKGEGMWTEAFF
TRBJ2-7 14 . TRBV5-4 . TGTGCCAGCAGCTTGACAGGGAAGTCCTACGAGCAGTACTTC CASSLTGKSYEQYF
TRBJ2-5 15 . TRBV5-1 TRBD2 TGCGCCAGCAGCCCGGGGACTAGCCGCCAAGAGACCCAGTACTTC CASSPGTSRQETQYF
TRBJ2-2 13 . TRBV10-3 . TGTGCCATCAGTGAAGCCCTGTTAGGGGAGCTGTTTTTT CAISEALLGELFF
TRBJ2-7 15 . TRBV28 TRBD1 TGTGCCAGCAGTTTGGCGGGACAGGGGAGCTACGAGCAGTACTTC CASSLAGQGSYEQYF
TRBJ1-2 19 . TRBV28 TRBD1 TGTGCCAGCAGTTTTCCCTTTGGACAGGGGGTTTTCATGGCCTATGGCTACACCTTC CASSFPFGQGVFMAYGYTF
TRBJ2-6 17 once TRBV7-9 TRBD1 TGTGCCAGCAGCCCCTGGGACAGGGGGTCTGGGGCCAACGTCCTGACTTTC CASSPWDRGSGANVLTF
TRBJ2-5 14 . TRBV18 . TGTGCCAGCTCACCACCGGTAGATAAAGAGACCCAGTACTTC CASSPPVDKETQYF
TRBJ2-5 16 . TRBV4-2 TRBD2 TGTGCCAGCAGCCAGGGACTAGCGGGGGGGGAAGAGACCCAGTACTTC CASSQGLAGGEETQYF
TRBJ1-1 15 . TRBV5-1 TRBD1 TGCGCCAGCAGCCCGGGACAGGGGGCAGGGACTGAAGCTTTCTTT CASSPGQGAGTEAFF
TRBJ1-2 18 . TRBV5-1 TRBD1 TGCGCCAGCAGCTTGGAATCTCGGACAGGGTTTTCACTGTCTGGCTACACCTTC CASSLESRTGFSLSGYTF
TRBJ1-6 13 . TRBV7-9 . TGTGCCAGCAGACTCTCCGCTAATTCACCCCTCCACTTT CASRLSANSPLHF